These 30 T cell receptor beta chains were all obtained from the same sample, sequenced in a study of cytomegalovirus exposure and HLA in healthy donors. This PCR relied on a set of 60 Vbeta primers and 13 Jbeta primers. The repertoire was sequenced with immunoSEQ multiplex PCR; TCRdb's copy has only in-frame clones and lacks some. The sample holds around 200,000 clones, less than 90% seen once. Sequenced input: PBMCs. The receptors stem from a woman aged 25-40 years in good health and CMV-seronegative.

V gene TRBV5-8 combines with J gene TRBJ1-3; no clear D gene. With 4 bases removed from V and 0 bases from J, the gap between germline ends came to 11 bases. The CDR3 length is 15 residues. Germline V lookup: CDR1 SGHTS, CDR2 YDEGEE. CDR3 sequence (DNA): TGTGCCAGCAGCGCCGGACTTTTCTCTGGAAACACCATATATTTT. Translated, it gives CASSAGLFSGNTIYF.

The V and J genes are TRBV27 and TRBJ2-1; TRBD1 might be the D (5 bases). Looked up from germline, CDR1 is MNHEY and CDR2 is SMNVEV (reference sequence). V was pared by 5 bases and J by 0 bases, with 14 bases between. This CDR3 spans 16 amino acids. CDR3 region: CASSRRFQGSYNEQFF. CDR3 DNA: TGTGCCAGCAGTCGAAGGTTCCAGGGCTCCTACAATGAGCAGTTCTTC.

This chain connects TRBV28 to TRBJ1-1; a weak D match, TRBD1 (6 bases). This CDR3 region has 15 residues. Trimming cost V 6 bases and J 6 bases, with 20 bases left between them. Germline V gene data show CDR1 as MDHEN and CDR2 as SYDVKM. The CDR3 coding sequence is TGTGCCAGCAGACCATCCCAGGGGCGCGGAGCTGAAGCTTTCTTT. Translated, it gives CASRPSQGRGAEAFF.

This clone was recorded only once. The chain employs TRBV29-1 and TRBJ2-1, with 11 bases matching TRBD2. CDR3 length equals 15 residues. V lost 6 bases, J lost 5 bases, and 9 bases stayed unmatched. CDR1 SQVTM and CDR2 ANQGSEA come from the germline V gene. The CDR3 DNA is TGCAGCGTACGCTTAGCGGGAGGGCCCCACAATGAGCAGTTCTTC. As protein: CSVRLAGGPHNEQFF.

The V call is TRBV4-1, the J call TRBJ2-3; 14 positions agree with TRBD2. Germline V lookup: CDR1 MGHRA, CDR2 YSYEKL. Trimming removed 0 bases from V and 11 bases from J; junction bases left unmatched: 7. CDR3 length equals 16 residues. The CDR3 loop reads CASSQDGLAGGLGQYF. CDR3 bases: TGCGCCAGCAGCCAAGACGGACTAGCGGGGGGACTGGGGCAGTATTTT.

In its sample, this clone was seen once. The chain links TRBV30 to TRBJ1-6; TRBD1 might be the D (5 bases). Per germline, CDR1 GTSNPN and CDR2 SVGIG (reference sequence). The CDR3 length is 14 residues. V lost 1 base and J lost 2, with 6 bases in between. The DNA for the CDR3 is TGTGCCTGGAGTGGACAGACCTATAATTCACCCCTCCACTTT. Its protein product is CAWSGQTYNSPLHF.

CDR3 loop: CASSQDLGGENTEAFF. CDR3 in DNA: TGCGCCAGCAGCCAAGATCTGGGGGGGGAGAACACTGAAGCTTTCTTT. The V and J genes are TRBV4-1 and TRBJ1-1; tentatively, D is TRBD1 (5 bases). The germline CDR1 and CDR2 sequences are MGHRA and YSYEKL. This CDR3 is built from 16 residues. Trimming pared 0 bases from V and 1 base from J, leaving 12 bases between.

The chain is built from TRBV27 and TRBJ2-1; D gene unclear. Between the trimmed V and J ends, which lost 10 bases and 1 base, there was a span of 11 bases. Germline V lookup: CDR1 MNHEY, CDR2 SMNVEV (reference sequence). This CDR3 has 13 amino acids. This CDR3 reads CATAYSSYNEQFF. CDR3 nucleotides: TGTGCCACCGCTTACTCTTCCTACAATGAGCAGTTCTTC.

CDR3 residues: CASSLATVAGGYNEQFF. The CDR3 DNA reads TGTGCCAGCAGCTTAGCGACGGTAGCGGGAGGGTACAATGAGCAGTTCTTC. The genes are TRBV7-9 and TRBJ2-1; 11 nucleotides line up with TRBD2. The germline V gene has CDR1 SEHNR and CDR2 FQNEAQ (reference sequence). The ends lost 0 bases at V and 4 bases at J; junction bases unmatched: 5. The CDR3 length is 17 residues. Together with reference TRBV7-9 and TRBJ2-1, the CDR3 gives the full variable domain: DTGVSQNPRHKITKRGQNVTFRCDPISEHNRLYWYRQTLGQGPEFLTYFQNEAQLEKSRLLSDRFSAERPKGSFSTLEIQRTEQGDSAMYLCASSLATVAGGYNEQFFGPGTRLTVL.

This clone came up a few times. The gene calls are TRBV2 and TRBJ1-6; perhaps TRBD1 as D (5 bases). Germline V CDR1 and CDR2: SNHLY, FYNNEI. The CDR3 extends over 13 amino acids. Trimming left V 4 bases short and J 7 bases short, with 8 bases between. The CDR3 region has the DNA TGTGCCAGCAGTGGACAGCAAAATTCACCCCTCCACTTT. This sequence encodes CASSGQQNSPLHF.

In regard to this clone: At one boundary the junction diverges from the germline segment, which might be a read error. The V gene is TRBV6-5, the J gene TRBJ2-4; 7 bases line up with TRBD2. Looked up from germline, CDR1 is MNHEY and CDR2 is SVGAGI. The CDR3 is made up of 13 amino acids. Here the CDR3 reads CASSYTQGREEHF. CDR3 coding DNA: TGTGCCAGCAGTTACACCCAGGGTCGGGAGGAGCACTTC.

The chain employs TRBV29-1 and TRBJ2-2, with a weak D call TRBD2 (7 bases). V was trimmed by 7 bases and J by 6 bases, leaving 18 bases between them. CDR1 SQVTM and CDR2 ANQGSEA come from the germline V gene. This CDR3 spans 14 amino acids. CDR3 nucleotide sequence: TGCAGCGCCGAGGGGGGAGGGCCCCCCGGGGAGCTGTTTTTT. Translating it yields CSAEGGGPPGELFF.

This chain joins TRBV7-9 and TRBJ2-2; D not certain. V lost 5 bases and J lost 7, with 11 bases in between. This CDR3 contains 13 residues. Germline loops: CDR1 SEHNR, CDR2 FQNEAQ (reference sequence). CDR3 DNA sequence: TGTGCCAGCAGCCCCATCTCGGGCGGGGAGCTGTTTTTT. This encodes CASSPISGGELFF.

CDR3 sequence: CASQGRYTDTQYF. CDR3 nucleotides: TGTGCCAGCCAGGGGCGATACACAGATACGCAGTATTTT. The chain uses TRBV6-1 and TRBJ2-3; D might be TRBD1 (6 bases). This CDR3 is 13 amino acids long. CDR1 and CDR2 (germline): MNHNS, SASEGT. Trimming pared 8 bases from V and 2 bases from J, leaving 11 bases between.

This sequence joins TRBV19 and TRBJ1-2; tentative D call: TRBD1 (5 bases). The V gene lost 5 bases and the J gene lost 6 bases, with 13 bases spanning the gap. Germline CDR1 is LNHDA and CDR2 is SQIVND (reference sequence). This CDR3 region has 13 residues. The CDR3 DNA reads as TGTGCCAGTAGTTTCTCAGGGTCAAATGGCTACACCTTC. Encoded protein: CASSFSGSNGYTF.

Only one count was recorded for this clone. The CDR3 loop is CASSSSGGTIYNEQFF. The DNA for the CDR3 is TGTGCCAGCAGTTCTTCCGGGGGGACTATCTACAATGAGCAGTTCTTC. The rearrangement uses TRBV6-5 and TRBJ2-1, with 7 bases identical to TRBD2. This CDR3 spans 16 amino acids. Germline V lookup: CDR1 MNHEY, CDR2 SVGAGI. The V segment lost 4 bases and the J segment 3 bases; nucleotides outside the gene matches: 9.

The chain combines TRBV10-1 with TRBJ2-2; possibly TRBD2 for D (6 bases). V lost 8 bases, J lost 1 base, and 17 bases lay in between. From germline, CDR1 is WNHNN and CDR2 SYGVQD (reference sequence). The CDR3 runs to 16 residues. CDR3 in amino acids: CASGKGGGQNTGELFF. DNA of the CDR3: TGCGCCAGCGGGAAGGGAGGCGGGCAGAACACCGGGGAGCTGTTTTTT.

This clone was observed once. The chain has TRBV6-1 and TRBJ2-7; D call uncertain. The V end was cut by 1 base, the J end by 3 bases, with 7 bases between. Looked up from germline, CDR1 is MNHNS and CDR2 is SASEGT. This CDR3 has 13 amino acids. The CDR3 region is CASSEGYVYEQYF. The CDR3 DNA reads as TGTGCCAGCAGTGAAGGCTACGTCTACGAGCAGTACTTC.

The chain employs TRBV19 and TRBJ2-4; D is unresolved. CDR1 and CDR2 (germline): LNHDA, SQIVND (reference sequence). The CDR3 runs to 15 residues. V gave up 3 bases and J gave up 0 bases, with 9 bases separating them. The CDR3 loop reads CASSMGRIAKNIQYF. As DNA, the CDR3 is TGTGCCAGTAGTATGGGCCGTATAGCCAAAAACATTCAGTACTTC.

This chain connects TRBV2 to TRBJ2-2; possible D gene TRBD1, 6 bases. Between the trimmed V and J ends, which lost 9 bases and 6 bases, there was a span of 17 bases. The CDR3 covers 14 residues. The germline V gene has CDR1 SNHLY and CDR2 FYNNEI. The CDR3 region has the DNA TGTGCCAGTTCCCCTCAGGGGTTGGCCGGGGAGCTGTTTTTT. This translates into CASSPQGLAGELFF.

A word on this clone: In the same sample, other DNA sequences code for this CDR3. J is TRBJ1-2 and V is TRBV27, with D possibly matching TRBD1 (6 bases). V lost 5 bases to trimming and J lost 5 bases, with 12 bases between them. The CDR3 totals 13 residues. Germline CDR1 MNHEY, CDR2 SMNVEV (reference sequence). CDR3 loop: CASSLRGGYGYTF. The CDR3 DNA reads as TGTGCCAGCAGTCTCAGGGGTGGGTATGGCTACACCTTC.

This clone was detected only once. The chain recombines TRBV27 with TRBJ2-7, with TRBD1 as a possible D gene (6 bases). The germline V gene has CDR1 MNHEY and CDR2 SMNVEV (reference sequence). Trimming took off 3 bases at V and 4 bases at J, with 10 bases between the two ends. The CDR3 is made up of 13 amino acids. CDR3 sequence reads: CASSLGRGYEQYF. The DNA for the CDR3 is TGTGCCAGCAGTTTGGGTAGGGGGTACGAGCAGTACTTC.

This rearrangement joins TRBV14 to TRBJ2-7; 8 positions agree with TRBD2. V shed 4 bases and J 4 bases; nucleotides not matched to a gene: 3. The CDR3 runs 13 residues. Germline V gene data show CDR1 as SGHDN and CDR2 as FVKESK. The CDR3 protein is CASSRASGYEQYF. The CDR3 DNA reads as TGTGCCAGCAGCCGAGCTAGCGGGTACGAGCAGTACTTC. Variable domain in full (rest from reference TRBV14 and TRBJ2-7): EAGVTQFPSHSVIEKGQTVTLRCDPISGHDNLYWYRRVMGKEIKFLLHFVKESKQDESGMPNNRFLAERTGGTYSTLKVQPAELEDSGVYFCASSRASGYEQYFGPGTRLTVT.

The chain is built from TRBV5-1 and TRBJ2-5, with 9 bases identical to TRBD1. CDR3 size: 16 residues. The germline V gene has CDR1 SGHRS and CDR2 YFSETQ. The ends lost 4 bases at V and 0 bases at J; junction bases unmatched: 7. The CDR3 loop reads CASSRRDRAYQETQYF. As DNA, the CDR3 is TGCGCCAGCAGCAGGAGGGACAGGGCCTACCAAGAGACCCAGTACTTC.

This sequence joins TRBV6-5 and TRBJ1-6, with D tentatively TRBD1 (5 bases). CDR3 size: 14 residues. V lost 5 bases to trimming and J lost 9 bases, with 14 bases between them. Germline assignment: CDR1 MNHEY and CDR2 SVGAGI. This chain's CDR3 is CASSEGLNVSPLHF. DNA for the CDR3: TGTGCCAGCAGTGAGGGACTGAATGTTTCACCCCTCCACTTT.

The rearrangement links TRBV28 to TRBJ1-4, with D perhaps matching TRBD1 (6 bases). From germline, CDR1 is MDHEN and CDR2 SYDVKM. The CDR3 extends over 12 amino acids. The ends were cut back, 5 bases at V and 7 bases at J, with 8 bases in the middle. The CDR3 spells CASSLQGEKLFF. The CDR3 DNA sequence: TGTGCCAGCAGTCTACAGGGTGAAAAACTGTTTTTT.

This rearrangement joins TRBV19 to TRBJ1-5; TRBD1 agrees at 7 bases. The CDR3 is 17 residues long. V lost 4 bases to trimming and J lost 3 bases; unmatched junction nucleotides: 12. Looked up from germline, CDR1 is LNHDA and CDR2 is SQIVND (reference sequence). The CDR3 spells CASSTRRQGGFNQPQHF. CDR3 DNA: TGTGCCAGTAGTACTAGAAGACAGGGCGGGTTCAATCAGCCCCAGCATTTT. The full variable domain, rest sourced from reference TRBV19 and TRBJ1-5, is DGGITQSPKYLFRKEGQNVTLSCEQNLNHDAMYWYRQDPGQGLRLIYYSQIVNDFQKGDIAEGYSVSREKKESFPLTVTSAQKNPTAFYLCASSTRRQGGFNQPQHFGDGTRLSIL.

Details on this clone: The same CDR3 is also encoded by other DNA sequences in this sample. CDR3 coding DNA: TGTGCCAGCTCACCAGAGGGATCGAGCACTGAAGCTTTCTTT. Translating it yields CASSPEGSSTEAFF. This chain links TRBV18 with TRBJ1-1; D gene ambiguous. CDR3 size: 14 residues. Trimming left V 2 bases short and J 4 bases short, with 11 bases between. Germline assignment: CDR1 KGHSH and CDR2 LQKENI.

The chain uses TRBV28 and TRBJ2-5, with 7 bases identical to TRBD2. This CDR3 has 15 amino acids. Trimming took 8 bases from V and 4 from J; bases not matched to a gene: 13. The V gene's germline CDR1 is MDHEN and CDR2 SYDVKM. CDR3 in amino acids: CASCARTSWVETQYF. The DNA of the CDR3 is TGTGCCAGCTGTGCTCGGACTAGTTGGGTAGAGACCCAGTACTTC.

This chain joins TRBV5-1 and TRBJ2-1; 7 bases fit TRBD2. CDR1 SGHRS and CDR2 YFSETQ come from the germline V gene. The CDR3 sequence is 16 residues long. V was clipped by 4 bases and J by 2 bases; unmatched bases: 9. As DNA, the CDR3 is TGCGCCAGCAGCCACAGACTAGCCGGGGCCTACAATGAGCAGTTCTTC. This translates into CASSHRLAGAYNEQFF.